Ten or more counts support the clone carrying this T cell receptor (beta chain). What it recognizes is unknown. TCR beta CDR3 sequences were amplified from RNA transcripts. An initial round of RT-PCR targeting the TCR CDR3 relied on the HTBI primer set. TCRdb analysed the multiplex PCR reads with MiXCR anew, one entry per CDR3 protein. This sample has just under 750,000 distinct CDR3 sequences, with around 40% found just once. This sample stems from a study of T cells in Graves' hyperthyroidism and ophthalmopathy. General study results and limits: Blood also contained most expanded thyroid clonotypes above 0.001.

No ophthalmopathy progression within 18 months constituted stable Graves' hyperthyroidism. Any patient presenting with uncontrolled infection, other autoimmune disease, pregnancy or lactation was left out. CDR3 length: 12 residues. Trimming left V 0 bases short and J 12 bases short, with 7 bases between. Germline V CDR1 and CDR2: SGHDT, YYEEEE. The origin of this receptor is a woman aged 35 to 49 with Graves' hyperthyroidism. Specimen: blood. This chain links TRBV5-6 with TRBJ1-6; D remains ambiguous. CDR3: CASSLGGEPLHF. The CDR3 nucleotides are TGTGCCAGCAGCTTGGGAGGAGAACCCCTCCACTTT.